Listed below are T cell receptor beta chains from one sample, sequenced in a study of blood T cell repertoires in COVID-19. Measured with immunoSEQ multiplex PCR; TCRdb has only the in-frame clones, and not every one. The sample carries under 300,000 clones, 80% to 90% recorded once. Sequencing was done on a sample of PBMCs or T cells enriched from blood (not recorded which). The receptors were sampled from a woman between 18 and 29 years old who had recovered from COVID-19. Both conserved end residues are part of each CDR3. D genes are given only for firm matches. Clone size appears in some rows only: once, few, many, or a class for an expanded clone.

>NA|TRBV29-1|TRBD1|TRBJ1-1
CSVRTGVTEAFF
TGCAGCGTCAGGACAGGGGTGACTGAAGCTTTCTTT
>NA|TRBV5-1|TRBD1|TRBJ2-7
CASSLWTGPSYEQYF
TGCGCCAGCAGCTTATGGACAGGGCCCTCCTACGAGCAGTACTTC
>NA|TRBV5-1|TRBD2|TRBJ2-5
CASSFQRGGLETQYF
TGCGCCAGCAGCTTCCAGCGGGGGGGCCTTGAGACCCAGTACTTC
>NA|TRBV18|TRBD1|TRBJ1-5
CASSSTTGVLSNQPQHF
TGTGCCAGCTCATCCACAACAGGGGTCCTTAGCAATCAGCCCCAGCATTTT
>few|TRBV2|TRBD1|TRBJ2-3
CASKDRVRTDTQYF
TGTGCCAGCAAAGACAGGGTGCGCACAGATACGCAGTATTTT
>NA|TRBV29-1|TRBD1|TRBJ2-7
CSVNPTGDEQYF
TGCAGCGTCAACCCGACAGGGGACGAGCAGTACTTC
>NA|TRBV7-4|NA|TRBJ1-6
CASSSHSPF
TGTGCCAGCAGCTCCCACTCCCCTTTT
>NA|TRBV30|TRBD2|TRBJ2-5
CAWSPSSGGDETQYF
TGTGCCTGGAGTCCTTCTAGCGGAGGCGATGAGACCCAGTACTTC
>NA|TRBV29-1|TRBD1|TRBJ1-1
CSVRDRGNTEAFF
TGCAGCGTTCGGGACAGAGGGAACACTGAAGCTTTCTTT
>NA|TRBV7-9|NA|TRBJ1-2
CASSPTHTGLWSGYTF
TGTGCCAGCAGCCCTACCCACACAGGGCTCTGGAGTGGCTACACCTTC
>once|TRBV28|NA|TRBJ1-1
CASGVRGYSTEAFF
TGTGCCAGCGGTGTTAGGGGGTATAGCACTGAAGCTTTCTTT
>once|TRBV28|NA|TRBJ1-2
CASSFRFRSYGYTF
TGTGCCAGCAGTTTTAGATTTAGGAGCTATGGCTACACCTTC
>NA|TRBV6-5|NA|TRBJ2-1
CASKVGGNYNEQFF
TGTGCCAGCAAGGTGGGCGGGAACTACAATGAGCAGTTCTTC
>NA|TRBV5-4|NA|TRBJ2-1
CASSPGIAEYNEQFF
TGTGCCAGCAGCCCCGGGATAGCTGAGTACAATGAGCAGTTCTTC
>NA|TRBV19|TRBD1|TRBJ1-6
CASTYLTGQGGSPLHF
TGTGCCAGTACCTACTTAACGGGACAGGGAGGATCACCCCTCCACTTT
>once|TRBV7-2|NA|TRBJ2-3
CASSMPEVADTQYF
TGTGCCAGCAGTATGCCCGAGGTCGCAGATACGCAGTATTTT
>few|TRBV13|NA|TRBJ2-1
CASSLALLGGGNNEQFF
TGTGCCAGCAGCTTAGCCCTCTTGGGGGGGGGCAACAATGAGCAGTTCTTC
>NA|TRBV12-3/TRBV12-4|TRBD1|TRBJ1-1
CASRETGRTEAFF
TGTGCCAGCAGAGAGACAGGGCGGACTGAAGCTTTCTTT
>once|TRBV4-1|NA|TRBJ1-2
CASSQDVVEGYTF
TGCGCCAGCAGCCAAGATGTGGTCGAGGGCTACACCTTC
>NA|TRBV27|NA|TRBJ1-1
CASSLSGGGTEAFF
TGTGCCAGCAGTTTATCAGGGGGGGGGACTGAAGCTTTCTTT
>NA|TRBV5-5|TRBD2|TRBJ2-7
CASSDLAGGRSYEQYF
TGTGCCAGCAGCGATCTAGCGGGGGGTCGCTCCTACGAGCAGTACTTC
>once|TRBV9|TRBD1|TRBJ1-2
CASSVVGQNGYTF
TGTGCCAGCAGCGTAGTGGGACAGAATGGCTACACCTTC
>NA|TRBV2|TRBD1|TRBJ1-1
CASYDAQLQGSTEAFF
TGTGCCAGCTATGATGCCCAATTACAGGGGAGCACTGAAGCTTTCTTT
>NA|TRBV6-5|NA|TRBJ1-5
CASEAVSNQPQHF
TGTGCCAGTGAGGCCGTGAGCAATCAGCCCCAGCATTTT
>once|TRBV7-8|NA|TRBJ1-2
CASSLLGPYTF
TGTGCCAGCAGCCTCCTGGGGCCCTACACCTTC
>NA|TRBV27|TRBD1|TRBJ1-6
CASRGQGRSPLHF
TGTGCCAGCAGAGGACAGGGTCGCTCACCCCTCCACTTT
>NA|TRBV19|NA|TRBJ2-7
CARSLNKRTRGYEQYF
TGTGCCCGATCCTTGAACAAGCGAACCCGGGGCTACGAGCAGTACTTC
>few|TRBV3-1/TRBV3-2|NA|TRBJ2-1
CASSQKGDSYNEQFF
TGTGCCAGCAGCCAAAAGGGGGACTCCTACAATGAGCAGTTCTTC
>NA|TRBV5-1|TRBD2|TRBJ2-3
CASSLRVGAGLAPDTQYF
TGCGCCAGCAGCTTGCGTGTGGGTGCGGGACTAGCCCCAGATACGCAGTATTTT
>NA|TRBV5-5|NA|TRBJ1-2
CASSLTMGGNYGYTF
TGTGCCAGCAGCTTGACTATGGGCGGGAACTATGGCTACACCTTC
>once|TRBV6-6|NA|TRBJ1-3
CASSYAHGNTIYF
TGTGCCAGCAGTTACGCACATGGAAACACCATATATTTT
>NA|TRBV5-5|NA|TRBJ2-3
CASGQTGTNPDTQYF
TGTGCCAGCGGCCAAACCGGGACAAATCCAGATACGCAGTATTTT
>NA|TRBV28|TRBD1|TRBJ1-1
CASSLSLRGVNTEAFF
TGTGCCAGCAGTTTATCACTCAGGGGGGTGAACACTGAAGCTTTCTTT
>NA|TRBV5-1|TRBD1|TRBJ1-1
CASSLAGTAEAFF
TGCGCCAGCAGCTTGGCCGGGACAGCTGAAGCTTTCTTT
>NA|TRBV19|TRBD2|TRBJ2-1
CASSIEARGGAYNEQFF
TGTGCCAGTAGTATTGAGGCTCGCGGGGGGGCTTACAATGAGCAGTTCTTC
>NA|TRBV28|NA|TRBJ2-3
CASSLWEGGTDTQYF
TGTGCCAGCAGTTTATGGGAGGGAGGCACAGATACGCAGTATTTT
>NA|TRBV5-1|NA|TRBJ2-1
CASSSIPDSYNEQFF
TGCGCCAGCAGCTCTATACCCGACAGTTACAATGAGCAGTTCTTC
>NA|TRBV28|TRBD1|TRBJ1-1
CASSFGQGRITEAFF
TGTGCCAGCAGTTTCGGACAGGGTCGTATCACTGAAGCTTTCTTT
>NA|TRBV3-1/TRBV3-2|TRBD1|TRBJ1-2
CASSHGDRSGYTF
TGTGCCAGCAGCCACGGGGACAGGAGTGGCTACACCTTC
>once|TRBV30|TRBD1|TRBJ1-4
CAWRGGRENEKLFF
TGTGCCTGGAGAGGGGGCAGGGAAAATGAAAAACTGTTTTTT
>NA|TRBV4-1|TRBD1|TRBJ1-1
CASSQLDRGPEAFF
TGCGCCAGCAGCCAACTCGACAGGGGGCCCGAAGCTTTCTTT
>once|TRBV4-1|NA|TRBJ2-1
CASSPGNEQFF
TGCGCCAGCAGCCCCGGGAATGAGCAGTTCTTC
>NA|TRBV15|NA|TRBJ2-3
CATSRGGDTTTQYF
TGTGCCACCAGCAGGGGGGGGGACACGACTACGCAGTATTTT
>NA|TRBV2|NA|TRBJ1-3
CASSVGSGVAGNTIYF
TGTGCCAGCAGTGTAGGGTCAGGGGTGGCAGGAAACACCATATATTTT
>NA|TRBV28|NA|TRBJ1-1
CASSLSGLSTEAFF
TGTGCCAGCAGTTTATCCGGGTTGAGCACTGAAGCTTTCTTT
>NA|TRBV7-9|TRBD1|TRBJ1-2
CASSFTGGDGYTF
TGTGCCAGCAGTTTTACAGGGGGCGACGGCTACACCTTC
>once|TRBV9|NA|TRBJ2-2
CASSVDRAGGELFF
TGTGCCAGCAGCGTAGACCGAGCGGGCGGGGAGCTGTTTTTT
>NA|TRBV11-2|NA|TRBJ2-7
CASSLLGRGPHNYEQYF
TGTGCCAGCAGCTTATTGGGGCGGGGCCCCCACAACTACGAGCAGTACTTC
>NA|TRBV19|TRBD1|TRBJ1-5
CASSIGQGLNQPQHF
TGTGCCAGTAGTATAGGACAGGGGTTAAATCAGCCCCAGCATTTT
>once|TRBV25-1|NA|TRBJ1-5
CASSPKGSHQPQHF
TGTGCCAGCAGTCCAAAGGGGTCCCATCAGCCCCAGCATTTT
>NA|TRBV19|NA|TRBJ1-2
CASIGGLDYGYTF
TGTGCCAGTATTGGAGGGTTAGACTATGGCTACACCTTC
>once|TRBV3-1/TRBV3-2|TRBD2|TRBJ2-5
CASSQLSGGYQETQYF
TGTGCCAGCAGCCAATTGAGCGGGGGCTACCAAGAGACCCAGTACTTC
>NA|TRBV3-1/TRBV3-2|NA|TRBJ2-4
CASSQGLRSIQYF
TGTGCCAGCAGCCAAGGTCTGAGGAGCATTCAGTACTTC